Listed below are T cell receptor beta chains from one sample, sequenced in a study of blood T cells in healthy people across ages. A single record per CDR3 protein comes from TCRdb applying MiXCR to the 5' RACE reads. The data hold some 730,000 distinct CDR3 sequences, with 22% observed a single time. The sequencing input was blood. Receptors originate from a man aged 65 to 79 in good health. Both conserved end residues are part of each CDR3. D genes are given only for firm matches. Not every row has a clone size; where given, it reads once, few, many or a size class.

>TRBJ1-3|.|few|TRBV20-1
TGCAGTGCGGAACAGGTCTCTGGAAACACCATATATTTT
CSAEQVSGNTIYF
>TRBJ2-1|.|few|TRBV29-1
TGCAGCGTTGATTGGGGAAGCTCCTACAATGAGCAGTTCTTC
CSVDWGSSYNEQFF
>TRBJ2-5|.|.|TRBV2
TGTGCCAGCAATGAAGATTGGGAGACCCAGTACTTC
CASNEDWETQYF
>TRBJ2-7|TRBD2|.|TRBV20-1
TGCAGTGCTAGTCCTCCGGGGGGGTATGACGAGCAGTACTTC
CSASPPGGYDEQYF
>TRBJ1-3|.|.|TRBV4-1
TGCGCCAGCAGCCATTTTACAGTGAACTCTGGAAACACCATATATTTT
CASSHFTVNSGNTIYF
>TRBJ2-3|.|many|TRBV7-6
TGTGCCAGCAGCTTAGGAGCTCGGGATACGCAGTATTTT
CASSLGARDTQYF
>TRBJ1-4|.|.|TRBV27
TGTGCCAGCGGACAGCCAGGGGAGGTGGATGAAAAACTGTTTTTT
CASGQPGEVDEKLFF
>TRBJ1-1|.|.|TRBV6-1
TGTGCCAGCAGTGAAGTCAGGACCCTGAACACTGAAGCTTTCTTT
CASSEVRTLNTEAFF
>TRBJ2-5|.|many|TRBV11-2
TGTGCCAGCAGCTTAGGTGTGGCTAGAGAAGAGACCCAGTACTTC
CASSLGVAREETQYF
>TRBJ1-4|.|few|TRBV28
TGTGCCAGCAGTTTATCGCAGGGGATAGAGAAACTGTTTTTT
CASSLSQGIEKLFF
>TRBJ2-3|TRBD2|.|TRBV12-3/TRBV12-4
TGTGCCAGCAGTATACTAGCGGGAGCCTGCACAGATGCGCAGTATTTT
CASSILAGACTDAQYF
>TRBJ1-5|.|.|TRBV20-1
TGCAGTGTTAATACCGACGGCCATCAGCCCCAGCATTTT
CSVNTDGHQPQHF
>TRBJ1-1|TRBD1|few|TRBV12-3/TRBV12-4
TGTGCCAGCAGGCGAGGGACAGAGAACACTGAAGCTTTCTTT
CASRRGTENTEAFF
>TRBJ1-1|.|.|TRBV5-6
TGTGCCAGCAGCTTGGTTTTTAGGAACACTGAAGCTTTCTTT
CASSLVFRNTEAFF
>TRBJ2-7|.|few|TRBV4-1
TGCGCCAGCAGCCAAGAAAATAGGTACGAGCAGTACTTC
CASSQENRYEQYF
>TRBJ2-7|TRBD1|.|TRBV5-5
TGTGCCAGCAAGCTCGGGACAGAAAAAAAAAGGGACTACGAGCAGTACTTC
CASKLGTEKKRDYEQYF
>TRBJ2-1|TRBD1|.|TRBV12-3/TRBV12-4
TGTGCCAGCACCCTTGACAGGGGGCCCTACAATGAGCAGTTCTTC
CASTLDRGPYNEQFF
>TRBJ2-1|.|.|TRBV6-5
TGTGCCAGCACCCGGGCGGGGGCCTCCTACAATGAGCAGTTCTTC
CASTRAGASYNEQFF
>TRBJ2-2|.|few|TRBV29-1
TGCAGCGTTGAGGCCGGGGAGCTGTTTTTT
CSVEAGELFF
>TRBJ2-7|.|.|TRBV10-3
TGTGCCATCAGCCCCTCCGGGACGACCATCTACGAGCAGTACTTC
CAISPSGTTIYEQYF
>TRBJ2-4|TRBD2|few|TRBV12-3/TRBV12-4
TGTGCCAGCAGTTTGTCTAGCGGCAAACAGTACTTC
CASSLSSGKQYF
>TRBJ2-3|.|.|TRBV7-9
TGTGCCAGCAGCTTACCGTCCTCAGATACGCAGTATTTT
CASSLPSSDTQYF
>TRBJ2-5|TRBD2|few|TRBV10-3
TGTGCCATCAGTGAAGCGGGAGGGTTTGTAGAGACCCAGTACTTC
CAISEAGGFVETQYF
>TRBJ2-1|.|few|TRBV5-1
TGCGCCAGCAGACAACGGACTTCCGATGAGCAGTTCTTC
CASRQRTSDEQFF
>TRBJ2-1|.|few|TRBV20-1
TGCAGTGCTATCCCCCCCGGGGCCGGGAATATCCACAATGAGCAGTTCTTC
CSAIPPGAGNIHNEQFF
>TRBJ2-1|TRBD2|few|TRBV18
TGTGCCAGCTCACCACTAAGGGGAGGGGACAATGAGCAGTTCTTC
CASSPLRGGDNEQFF
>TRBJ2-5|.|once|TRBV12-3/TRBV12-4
TGTGCCAGCAGCCAAAGCGACGTGGGAACCCAGTACTTC
CASSQSDVGTQYF
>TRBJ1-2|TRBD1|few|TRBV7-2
TGTGCCAGCAGCTACACTACAGGGGGCTATGGCTACACCTTC
CASSYTTGGYGYTF
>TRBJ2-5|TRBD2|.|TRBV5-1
TGCGCCAGCAGCTTCATAAGGGGCTCCGGGACTAAAGAGACCCAGTACTTC
CASSFIRGSGTKETQYF
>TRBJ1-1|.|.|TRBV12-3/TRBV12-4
TGTGCCAGCAGCTTATGGGGGGTGGTAAGGCTGGGCACTGAAGCTTTCTTT
CASSLWGVVRLGTEAFF
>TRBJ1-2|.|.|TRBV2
TGTGCCAGCAGGGGTGGCAGGACGGTTAACTATGGCTACACCTTC
CASRGGRTVNYGYTF
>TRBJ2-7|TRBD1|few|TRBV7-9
TGTGCCAGCAGCGACCCGGGACAGACTTACTACGAGCAGTACTTC
CASSDPGQTYYEQYF
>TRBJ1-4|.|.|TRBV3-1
TGTGCCAGCAGCCCCTTAAATGGGGCTGGAACGACAGTGTTTTTT
CASSPLNGAGTTVFF
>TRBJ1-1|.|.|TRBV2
TGTGCCAGCGCTTTAGTTACTGAAGCTTTCTTT
CASALVTEAFF
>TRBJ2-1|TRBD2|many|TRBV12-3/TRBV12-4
TGTGCCAGCAGTTTAAACTCGCGGGAGAGGGATGAGCAGTTCTTC
CASSLNSRERDEQFF
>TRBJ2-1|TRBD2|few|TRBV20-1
TGCAGTGCCCCACAAAGGACTAGATACAATGAGCAGTTCTTC
CSAPQRTRYNEQFF
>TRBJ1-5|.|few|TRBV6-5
TGTGCCAGCGGGGGGGGGAGCAATCAGCCCCAGCATTTT
CASGGGSNQPQHF
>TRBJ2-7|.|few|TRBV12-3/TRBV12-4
TGTGCCAGCAGTCCCCCCCTGGACGTCTACGAGCAGTACTTC
CASSPPLDVYEQYF
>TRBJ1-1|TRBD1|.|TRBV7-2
TGTACCAGCAGCCGAAGGGACAGGAACACTGAAGCTTTCTTT
CTSSRRDRNTEAFF
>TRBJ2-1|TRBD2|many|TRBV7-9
TGTGCCAGCAGCTCCCTAGCGGGTCCCTACAATGAGCAGTTCTTC
CASSSLAGPYNEQFF